This T cell receptor (beta chain) was captured by sequencing in a study of T-cell reconstitution after alpha-beta-depleted transplantation in children. Of note for this clonotype: Its antigen is undetermined.

Germline loops: CDR1 SQVTM, CDR2 ANQGSEA. This CDR3 has 12 residues. Trimming took 4 bases from V and 1 from J, leaving 6 bases between them. Preparation of the TCRbeta library was carried out with unique molecular identifiers. TCRdb reprocessed the PCR reads with MiXCR, giving one entry per CDR3 protein. The sample holds under 60,000 distinct CDR3 sequences, 5.8% seen once. General study findings and limits: There were reportedly several hundred expanded graft clones from which alpha-beta T cells came about two months after transplant. The authors attributed T-cell counts and diversity one year after transplant mostly to newly produced T cells. Surviving recipient T cells and thymic progenitors accounted for the high day-60 TCRbeta diversity observed in some patients.

This clonotype was obtained from a female patient aged 2-9 years who had a stem cell transplant for aplastic anemia, so the T cells may come from the graft donor. The sample was PBMCs, mostly from graft donor cells, taken 60 days after TCRalphabeta/CD19-depleted stem cell transplant. This chain connects TRBV29-1 to TRBJ2-3; D uncertain. The CDR3 coding sequence is TGCAGCGTTGCCGACGGCACAGATACGCAGTATTTT. Translated: CSVADGTDTQYF.